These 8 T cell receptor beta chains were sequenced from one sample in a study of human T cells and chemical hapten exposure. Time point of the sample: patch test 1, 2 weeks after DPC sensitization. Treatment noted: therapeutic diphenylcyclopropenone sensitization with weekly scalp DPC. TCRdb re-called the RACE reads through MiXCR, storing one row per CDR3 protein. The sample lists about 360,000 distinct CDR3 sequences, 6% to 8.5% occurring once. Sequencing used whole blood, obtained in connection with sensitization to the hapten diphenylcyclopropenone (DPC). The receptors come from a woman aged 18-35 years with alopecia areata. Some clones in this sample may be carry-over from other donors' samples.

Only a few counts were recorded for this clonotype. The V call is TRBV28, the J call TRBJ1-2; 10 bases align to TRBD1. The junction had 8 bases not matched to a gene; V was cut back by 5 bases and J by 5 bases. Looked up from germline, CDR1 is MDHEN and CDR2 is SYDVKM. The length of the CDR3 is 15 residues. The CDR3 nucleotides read TGTGCCAGCAGTCTTGGGACAGGGGACGTGTATGGCTACACCTTC. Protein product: CASSLGTGDVYGYTF.

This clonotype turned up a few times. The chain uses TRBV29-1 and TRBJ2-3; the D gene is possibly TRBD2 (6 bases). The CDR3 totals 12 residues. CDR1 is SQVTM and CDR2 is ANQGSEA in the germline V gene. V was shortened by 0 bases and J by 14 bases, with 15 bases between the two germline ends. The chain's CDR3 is CSVEDGGTEWYF. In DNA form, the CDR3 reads TGCAGCGTTGAAGATGGGGGGACTGAATGGTATTTT.

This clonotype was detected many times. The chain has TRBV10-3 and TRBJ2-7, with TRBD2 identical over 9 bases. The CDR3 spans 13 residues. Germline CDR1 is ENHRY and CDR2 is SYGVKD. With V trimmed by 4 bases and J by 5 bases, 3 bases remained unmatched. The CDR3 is CAISGAGGDEQYF. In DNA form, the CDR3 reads TGTGCCATCAGTGGAGCGGGGGGTGACGAGCAGTACTTC.

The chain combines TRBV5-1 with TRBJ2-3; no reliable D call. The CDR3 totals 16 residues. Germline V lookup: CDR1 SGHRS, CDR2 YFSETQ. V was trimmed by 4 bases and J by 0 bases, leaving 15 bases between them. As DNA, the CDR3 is TGCGCCAGCAGCATTGGGAACACTGATAGCACAGATACGCAGTATTTT. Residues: CASSIGNTDSTDTQYF.

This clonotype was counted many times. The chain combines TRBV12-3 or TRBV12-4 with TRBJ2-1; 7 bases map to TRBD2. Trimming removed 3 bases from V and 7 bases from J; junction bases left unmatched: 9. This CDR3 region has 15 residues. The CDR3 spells CASSFFGGYGNEQFF. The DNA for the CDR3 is TGTGCCAGCAGTTTTTTCGGGGGGTACGGGAATGAGCAGTTCTTC.

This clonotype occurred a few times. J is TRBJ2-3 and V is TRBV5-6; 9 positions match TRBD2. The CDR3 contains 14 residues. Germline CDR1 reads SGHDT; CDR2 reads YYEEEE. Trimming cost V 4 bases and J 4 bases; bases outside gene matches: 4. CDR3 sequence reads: CASSNSGGADTQYF. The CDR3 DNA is TGTGCCAGCAGCAATAGCGGGGGCGCAGATACGCAGTATTTT.

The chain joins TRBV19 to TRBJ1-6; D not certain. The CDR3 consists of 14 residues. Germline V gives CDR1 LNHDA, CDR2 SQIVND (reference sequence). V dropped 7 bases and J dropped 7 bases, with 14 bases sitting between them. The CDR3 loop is CASMGGNSNSPLHF. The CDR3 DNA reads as TGTGCCAGTATGGGCGGTAATTCCAATTCACCCCTCCACTTT.

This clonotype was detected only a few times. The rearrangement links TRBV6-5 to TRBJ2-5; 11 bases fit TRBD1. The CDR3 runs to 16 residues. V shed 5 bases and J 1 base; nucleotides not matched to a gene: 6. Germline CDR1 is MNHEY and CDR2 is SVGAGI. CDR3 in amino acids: CASSPGTGGSQETQYF. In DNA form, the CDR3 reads TGTGCCAGCAGTCCTGGGACAGGGGGTAGCCAAGAGACCCAGTACTTC.